Shown below are 3 T cell receptor beta chains from a single sample sequenced in a study of technical replicates of blood from a few donors. Produced via immunoSEQ multiplex PCR; TCRdb's table is partial and in-frame only. The sample contains 70,000 or so clones, less than 99% of which appear only once. Source material: T cells isolated from PBMCs. Receptors originate from a human donor in good health.

The J gene is TRBJ1-2, the V gene TRBV28, with TRBD1 identical over 7 bases. J was trimmed by 3 bases and V by 3 bases; bases with no gene match: 7. CDR1 is MDHEN and CDR2 is SYDVKM in the germline V gene. The CDR3 spans 15 residues. CDR3 residues: CASSFDREVDYGYTF. In DNA form, the CDR3 reads TGTGCCAGCAGTTTTGACAGGGAGGTGGACTATGGCTACACCTTC.

Written as DNA, the CDR3 is TGTGCCAGCAGACTTAGCGGGATGACGTACGAGCAGTACTTC. This sequence encodes CASRLSGMTYEQYF. The chain links TRBV28 to TRBJ2-7, with TRBD2 matching over 8 bases. Per the germline V gene, CDR1 is MDHEN and CDR2 is SYDVKM. With 6 bases clipped from V and 4 bases from J, the junction kept 8 bases outside the gene matches. This CDR3 is 14 amino acids long.

The CDR3 DNA reads as TGTGCCAGCAGTTTGAGGACTAGCGGGGCCTGGACAGATACGCAGTATTTT. Translating it yields CASSLRTSGAWTDTQYF. This chain joins TRBV28 and TRBJ2-3, with 12 bases identical to TRBD2. This CDR3 is 17 amino acids long. Germline CDR1 reads MDHEN; CDR2 reads SYDVKM. Trimming at V came to 3 bases and at J to 3 bases, leaving 7 bases not matched to a gene.